This T cell receptor (beta chain) is drawn from a study of vaccination effects on CD4 cells after COVID-19. The CDR3 sequence is 15 residues long. Germline CDR1 reads SGHRS; CDR2 reads YFSETQ. Trimming cost V 4 bases and J 8 bases, with 21 bases left between them. Under the ViraFEST assay, PBMC were stimulated with viral peptide pools so that antigen-specific CD4+ T cells expanded. Sequencing was performed afterwards. At the end of 9 to 11 days of culture, CD4+ T cells were isolated. Vaccine recipients had no previous SARS-CoV-2 infection; their nucleocapsid antibodies were negative. PBMC were cultured at some 2.1 million per well with about 10 IU/ml IL-2 and 7.5 to 10 ug/ml peptides. Study-level points and caveats: Only a few convalescent patients and no early post-infection timepoints featured in the study.

Turning to this clone: Its antigen remains unidentified.

Data came from immunoSEQ multiplex PCR; TCRdb stores just in-frame clones and leaves some out. The sample shows tens of thousands of clones, roughly 78% of them seen only once. The chain uses TRBV5-1 and TRBJ1-2, with TRBD1 as a possible D gene (5 bases). The sequences come from CD4+ T cells from PBMCs cultured with HCoV-NL63 spike peptides, collected before COVID-19 vaccination. This sequence originates from a human donor who received a COVID-19 vaccine. The CDR3 sequence is CASSASGTLGVGYTF. As DNA, the CDR3 is TGCGCCAGCAGCGCATCCGGGACCTTAGGGGTCGGCTACACCTTC.